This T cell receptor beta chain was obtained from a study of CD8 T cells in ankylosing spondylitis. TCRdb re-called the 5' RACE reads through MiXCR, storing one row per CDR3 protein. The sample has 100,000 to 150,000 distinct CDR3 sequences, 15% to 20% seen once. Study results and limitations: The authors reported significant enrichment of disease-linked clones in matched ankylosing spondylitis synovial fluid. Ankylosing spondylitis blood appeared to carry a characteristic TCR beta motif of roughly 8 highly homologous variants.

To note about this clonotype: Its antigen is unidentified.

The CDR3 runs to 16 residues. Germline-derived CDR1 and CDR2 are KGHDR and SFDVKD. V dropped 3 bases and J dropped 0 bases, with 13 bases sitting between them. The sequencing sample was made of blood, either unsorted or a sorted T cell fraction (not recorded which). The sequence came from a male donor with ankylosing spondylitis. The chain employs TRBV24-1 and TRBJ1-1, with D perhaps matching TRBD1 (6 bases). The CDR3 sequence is CATSDGTTNLNTEAFF. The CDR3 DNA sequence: TGTGCCACCAGTGATGGGACAACTAATTTGAACACTGAAGCTTTCTTT.